Listed below are T cell receptor beta chains from one sample, sequenced in a study of metastatic and nonmetastatic thyroid tumors. TCRdb re-analyzed the PCR reads through MiXCR. The repertoire holds tens of thousands of clones, with roughly a third as singletons. The sample was tumor tissue. The receptors stem from a female donor with papillary thyroid cancer or a benign thyroid nodule (not recorded which). Some clones in this sample may be carry-over from other donors' samples. CDR3s include the opening cysteine and the closing phenylalanine or tryptophan. The D gene is left open where the match is weak. The size field is filled for only some rows; it gives once, few, many or a size class.

j_gene	abundance	d_gene	len	v_gene	CDR3aa	CDR3nt
TRBJ1-3	NA	NA	12	TRBV15	CATSREGNTIYF	TGTGCCACCAGCAGAGAGGGAAACACCATATATTTT
TRBJ2-1	NA	TRBD2	14	TRBV11-3	CASSWPGLANEQFF	TGTGCCAGCAGCTGGCCGGGACTAGCAAATGAGCAGTTCTTC
TRBJ2-3	few	TRBD2	14	TRBV6-2/TRBV6-3	CASCPSGAADTQYF	TGTGCCAGCTGCCCTAGCGGGGCGGCAGATACGCAGTATTTT
TRBJ2-7	NA	TRBD2	16	TRBV6-1	CASTPTRGEGHYEQYF	TGTGCCAGCACCCCGACCCGCGGGGAGGGCCACTACGAGCAGTACTTC
TRBJ2-3	NA	NA	15	TRBV6-4	CASSRGRGSTDTQYF	TGTGCCAGCAGTCGCGGACGGGGGAGCACAGATACGCAGTATTTT
TRBJ2-6	NA	TRBD1	19	TRBV11-2	CASSLGTGTLSSGANVLTF	TGTGCCAGCAGCTTAGGGACAGGAACTCTAAGCTCTGGGGCCAACGTCCTGACTTTC
TRBJ2-3	once	TRBD2	17	TRBV24-1	CATSDPTGLAGADTQYF	TGTGCCACCAGTGATCCCACCGGACTAGCGGGAGCAGATACGCAGTATTTT
TRBJ2-7	NA	NA	14	TRBV6-1	CASSDFRERYEQYF	TGTGCCAGCAGCGACTTCCGGGAGCGGTACGAGCAGTACTTC
TRBJ1-1	NA	NA	13	TRBV7-2	CASSLEVAGRAFF	TGTGCCAGCAGCTTAGAAGTGGCCGGGCGGGCTTTCTTT
TRBJ2-5	few	NA	12	TRBV27	CASSLPRGTQYF	TGTGCCAGCAGTTTACCGAGGGGGACCCAGTACTTC
TRBJ2-5	NA	TRBD1	14	TRBV24-1	CATSDGTVQETQYF	TGTGCCACCAGTGATGGGACAGTCCAAGAGACCCAGTACTTC
TRBJ2-1	few	TRBD2	14	TRBV6-4	CASSYLSSGGEQFF	TGTGCCAGCAGTTACTTGAGTAGCGGGGGAGAGCAGTTCTTC
TRBJ2-7	few	TRBD1	15	TRBV28	CASSLRTGRSYEQYF	TGTGCCAGCAGTTTACGGACAGGGCGCTCCTACGAGCAGTACTTC
TRBJ2-3	few	NA	15	TRBV12-3/TRBV12-4	CASGPRGRITDTQYF	TGTGCCAGCGGCCCCCGGGGGCGGATCACAGATACGCAGTATTTT
TRBJ1-1	few	TRBD1	14	TRBV12-3/TRBV12-4	CASSPGGLNTEAFF	TGTGCCAGCAGCCCAGGGGGCTTGAACACTGAAGCTTTCTTT
TRBJ2-5	NA	NA	16	TRBV7-8	CASSTSASIGQETQYF	TGTGCCAGCAGCACTAGTGCCTCCATCGGACAAGAGACCCAGTACTTC
TRBJ1-4	few	TRBD1	14	TRBV6-1	CASSRGQGDEKLFF	TGTGCCAGCAGCCGTGGACAGGGGGATGAAAAACTGTTTTTT
TRBJ2-2	few	NA	12	TRBV25-1	CASSELGGELFF	TGTGCCAGCAGTGAATTGGGCGGGGAGCTGTTTTTT
TRBJ1-5	few	NA	14	TRBV6-1	CASSLGGGNQPQHF	TGTGCCAGCAGTTTGGGGGGAGGCAATCAGCCCCAGCATTTT
TRBJ2-7	NA	TRBD1	17	TRBV6-5	CASSYTGTGVYSYEQYF	TGTGCCAGCAGTTATACCGGGACAGGGGTGTATTCCTACGAGCAGTACTTC
TRBJ2-3	NA	NA	16	TRBV5-1	CASSLEQAARTDTQYF	TGCGCCAGCAGCTTGGAACAGGCGGCCCGCACAGATACGCAGTATTTT
TRBJ2-7	few	NA	14	TRBV28	CASSLVNRHYEQYF	TGTGCCAGCAGTTTGGTAAACAGGCACTACGAGCAGTACTTC
TRBJ2-2	few	TRBD2	17	TRBV6-2/TRBV6-3	CASSYHPSGGSTGELFF	TGTGCCAGCAGTTACCATCCCAGCGGGGGGTCCACCGGGGAGCTGTTTTTT
TRBJ2-7	NA	NA	18	TRBV15	CATSRDRLSGRVSYEQYF	TGTGCCACCAGCAGAGATCGGCTATCTGGAAGGGTTAGTTACGAGCAGTACTTC
TRBJ1-1	NA	NA	13	TRBV20-1	CSAPGGRDTEAFF	TGCAGTGCTCCTGGGGGGAGGGACACTGAAGCTTTCTTT
TRBJ2-2	NA	TRBD1	14	TRBV20-1	CSARDRGRTGELFF	TGCAGTGCTCGGGACAGGGGGCGAACCGGGGAGCTGTTTTTT
TRBJ2-7	few	TRBD2	15	TRBV6-1	CASSEAITSGYEQYF	TGTGCCAGCAGTGAAGCCATTACTAGCGGCTACGAGCAGTACTTC
TRBJ2-7	NA	NA	13	TRBV11-2	CASSSGTLFEQYF	TGTGCCAGCAGCTCCGGGACACTTTTTGAGCAGTACTTC
TRBJ2-1	NA	NA	14	TRBV28	CASREGRQHNEQFF	TGTGCCAGCAGGGAGGGGAGACAGCACAATGAGCAGTTCTTC